One and the same sample provided the 14 T cell receptor beta chains below, sequenced in a study of blood T cell repertoires in COVID-19. TCRdb's table, derived via immunoSEQ multiplex PCR, lists solely in-frame clones and lacks some. The sample holds 250,000 or so clones, approximately 88% seen once. The sequenced sample consisted of PBMCs or T cells enriched from blood (not recorded which). These receptors all stem from a woman aged 25 to 45 who had been exposed to COVID-19.

A few counts support this clone. This chain connects TRBV19 to TRBJ2-7; D is possibly TRBD1 (6 bases). V lost 6 bases and J 3 bases, leaving 18 bases between the germline ends. Germline CDR1 is LNHDA and CDR2 is SQIVND (reference sequence). The CDR3 consists of 15 residues. CDR3 in amino acids: CASRPGTGYDYEQYF. The CDR3 DNA sequence: TGTGCCAGTAGGCCAGGTACAGGGTATGACTACGAGCAGTACTTC.

The chain recombines TRBV28 with TRBJ2-2, with D possibly TRBD2 on 6 matching bases. The CDR3 contains 16 residues. V dropped 8 bases and J dropped 4 bases, with 20 bases sitting between them. Germline-derived CDR1 and CDR2 are MDHEN and SYDVKM. CDR3 sequence (DNA): TGTGCCAGCCGCTTTAAAGGGAGGACGGGCACCGGGGAGCTGTTTTTT. Translating gives CASRFKGRTGTGELFF.

The chain links TRBV19 to TRBJ2-6, with a possible D match to TRBD1 (6 bases). The V gene's germline CDR1 is LNHDA and CDR2 SQIVND (reference sequence). V was clipped by 2 bases and J by 10 bases, with 21 bases between them. The CDR3 spans 17 residues. In DNA, the CDR3 is TGTGCCAGTAGTATATGGCCCCAAACCGACAGGAAGAACGTCCTGACTTTC. It specifies CASSIWPQTDRKNVLTF.

V and J are TRBV5-6 and TRBJ2-1; the D gene is possibly TRBD1 (5 bases). The CDR3 runs 16 residues. The germline V gene has CDR1 SGHDT and CDR2 YYEEEE. V was shortened by 0 bases and J by 8 bases, with 18 bases between the two germline ends. The CDR3 loop reads CASSLAARVYSDEQFF. CDR3 bases: TGTGCCAGCAGCTTGGCAGCCAGGGTCTATAGTGATGAGCAGTTCTTC.

This chain connects TRBV6-4 to TRBJ2-2; a weak D match, TRBD2 (5 bases). CDR1 is MRHNA and CDR2 is SNTAGT in the germline V gene. The V and J ends lost 3 bases and 4 bases respectively, with 6 bases between them. CDR3 length: 13 amino acids. The CDR3 DNA reads TGTGCCAGCAGTGAGGGAGCCACCGGGGAGCTGTTTTTT. Translating it yields CASSEGATGELFF.

The CDR3: CASRGGTGHTEAFF. Written as DNA, the CDR3 is TGCGCCAGCAGAGGAGGGACAGGGCATACTGAAGCTTTCTTT. The chain employs TRBV5-1 and TRBJ1-1, with 9 bases aligning to TRBD1. The J segment lost 5 bases and the V segment lost 5 bases, leaving 7 bases of the junction unmatched. The CDR3 is 14 amino acids. Germline loops: CDR1 SGHRS, CDR2 YFSETQ.

Only a few counts were recorded for this clone. CDR3 sequence (DNA): TGTGCCAGCAGCCAACATACAGGGAACGATGGCTACACCTTC. It encodes CASSQHTGNDGYTF. This chain links TRBV11-3 with TRBJ1-2; TRBD1 might be the D (6 bases). V dropped 5 bases and J dropped 6 bases, with 16 bases sitting between them. The germline V gene has CDR1 SGHNT and CDR2 YENEEA. The CDR3 is 14 residues long.

The chain links TRBV6-6 to TRBJ2-3; D not certain. Between the trimmed V and J ends, which lost 5 bases and 6 bases, there was a span of 6 bases. Looked up from germline, CDR1 is MNHNY and CDR2 is SVGAGI (reference sequence). CDR3 length: 11 amino acids. CDR3 DNA: TGTGCCAGCAGTCTAGTTGATACGCAGTATTTT. This sequence encodes CASSLVDTQYF.

The chain joins TRBV19 to TRBJ2-2, with TRBD1 matching 12 bases. Germline CDR1 is LNHDA and CDR2 is SQIVND (reference sequence). J was trimmed by 7 bases and V by 2 bases; bases with no gene match: 11. The CDR3 runs to 18 residues. This CDR3 reads CASSILLPGQGAVGELFF. CDR3 bases: TGTGCCAGTAGTATACTTCTTCCGGGACAGGGGGCGGTCGGGGAGCTGTTTTTT.

This chain links TRBV6-1 with TRBJ2-1, with TRBD2 matching over 10 bases. CDR3 length equals 16 residues. Per the germline V gene, CDR1 is MNHNS and CDR2 is SASEGT. V shed 4 bases and J 7 bases; nucleotides not matched to a gene: 10. The CDR3 here is CASSGDLAGEGNEQFF. The CDR3 region has the DNA TGTGCCAGCAGTGGGGACCTAGCGGGAGAGGGGAATGAGCAGTTCTTC.

V gene TRBV5-1 combines with J gene TRBJ2-7; a possible D gene is TRBD1 (6 bases). The germline gives CDR1 SGHRS, CDR2 YFSETQ. The ends were cut back, 0 bases at V and 2 bases at J, with 15 bases in the middle. The CDR3 covers 16 residues. CDR3 residues: CASSLAARGEPYEQYF. Here the CDR3 DNA reads TGCGCCAGCAGCTTGGCCGCCAGGGGCGAACCCTACGAGCAGTACTTC.

The chain couples TRBV2 to TRBJ1-1, with 7 bases lining up with TRBD1. The germline gives CDR1 SNHLY, CDR2 FYNNEI. This CDR3 is 13 amino acids long. J lost 2 bases, V lost 6 bases, and 3 bases had no gene match. The CDR3 nucleotides read TGTGCCAGCAGGCGACAGGGAAACACTGAAGCTTTCTTT. This translates into CASRRQGNTEAFF.

This CDR3 reads CASSRDRVYTQYF. In DNA, the CDR3 is TGTGCCAGCAGCCGGGACAGAGTCTATACGCAGTATTTT. The genes are TRBV12-3 or TRBV12-4 and TRBJ2-3; 7 bases are a match to TRBD1. This CDR3 region has 13 residues. With V trimmed by 6 bases and J by 7 bases, 7 bases remained unmatched.

The rearrangement links TRBV18 to TRBJ1-3; possible D gene TRBD1, 5 bases. V was clipped by 2 bases and J by 2 bases, with 10 bases between them. CDR1 KGHSH and CDR2 LQKENI come from the germline V gene. The CDR3 consists of 15 residues. DNA for the CDR3: TGTGCCAGCTCACCAAAAGGGGCGCCTGGAAACACCATATATTTT. Translated: CASSPKGAPGNTIYF.